One and the same sample provided the 19 T cell receptor beta chains below, sequenced in a study of T-cell reconstitution after alpha-beta-depleted transplantation in children. Unique molecular identifiers were incorporated during preparation of the TCRbeta library. From the PCR reads, TCRdb called clonotypes with MiXCR, one entry per CDR3 protein. The profile covers 200,000 or so distinct CDR3 sequences, with 6.3% appearing a single time and roughly 4.7% taken by the ten largest. The sequenced sample was PBMCs, obtained before TCRalphabeta/CD19-depleted stem cell transplant. Receptors were obtained from a girl under two years old with combined immunodeficiency, due to receive a stem cell transplant.

This clonotype was seen ten or more times. The chain has TRBV20-1 and TRBJ2-7; possible D gene TRBD2, 7 bases. The CDR3 extends over 15 amino acids. Deletions cut 3 bases from V and 0 bases from J, with 15 bases between. Germline CDR1 reads DFQATT; CDR2 reads SNEGSKA (reference sequence). CDR3 bases: TGCAGTGCTAGTCCTCATGCGGGGGCCTCCTACGAGCAGTACTTC. It is translated as CSASPHAGASYEQYF.

This clonotype has at least ten counts. V gene TRBV27 combines with J gene TRBJ2-7; possibly TRBD1 or TRBD2 for D (5 bases each). The germline V gene has CDR1 MNHEY and CDR2 SMNVEV (reference sequence). V was pared by 10 bases and J by 0 bases, with 13 bases between. This CDR3 contains 13 residues. As DNA, the CDR3 is TGTGCCACCGGGGCAGGAAACTCCTACGAGCAGTACTTC. As protein: CATGAGNSYEQYF.

This clonotype was found many times. This rearrangement joins TRBV20-1 to TRBJ2-1; TRBD2 agrees at 7 bases. This CDR3 has 16 amino acids. CDR1 and CDR2 from the germline V gene are DFQATT and SNEGSKA (reference sequence). Germline trimming cut 4 bases from V and 1 base from J; bases unmatched to any gene: 10. In DNA, the CDR3 is TGCAGTGCTAAAAGCGCGGGAGATGATTCCTACAATGAGCAGTTCTTC. Protein sequence: CSAKSAGDDSYNEQFF.

This clonotype was seen repeatedly, ten times or more. This chain links TRBV20-1 with TRBJ1-2, with D unclear. The germline V and J ends were trimmed by 0 bases and 4 bases, with 12 bases remaining between them. The germline CDR1 and CDR2 sequences are DFQATT and SNEGSKA (reference sequence). The CDR3 spans 14 residues. Written as DNA, the CDR3 is TGCAGTGCTAGAGATCATAAGACTACCTATGGCTACACCTTC. Protein product: CSARDHKTTYGYTF.

This clonotype was counted ten times or more. The chain employs TRBV11-3 and TRBJ2-2, with 8 bases matching TRBD2. This CDR3 has 15 residues. The V gene's germline CDR1 is SGHNT and CDR2 YENEEA. With 2 bases clipped from V and 5 bases from J, the junction kept 4 bases outside the gene matches. The CDR3 sequence is CASSLRGGRTGELFF. The CDR3 bases are TGTGCCAGCAGCTTACGGGGGGGGCGTACCGGGGAGCTGTTTTTT.

This clonotype was found a few times. In DNA, the CDR3 is TGTGCCACCAGTGATTGGGGGACAGGGGTCTATGGCTACACCTTC. Protein sequence: CATSDWGTGVYGYTF. The rearrangement uses TRBV24-1 and TRBJ1-2; 10 bases map to TRBD1. This CDR3 is 15 amino acids long. CDR1 KGHDR and CDR2 SFDVKD come from the germline V gene. V lost 2 bases to trimming and J lost 4 bases; unmatched junction nucleotides: 3.

This clonotype came up many times. The V and J genes are TRBV12-3 or TRBV12-4 and TRBJ2-2; D possibly corresponds to TRBD1 (6 bases). This CDR3 contains 15 residues. The V end lost 6 bases, the J end lost 3 bases, and 14 bases lay between the germline ends. CDR3: CASSLTGLDTGELFF. The CDR3 DNA sequence: TGTGCCAGCAGCCTCACAGGGTTGGACACCGGGGAGCTGTTTTTT.

This clonotype showed up many times. The genes are TRBV20-1 and TRBJ2-7, with 8 bases matching TRBD2. The CDR3 sequence is 11 residues long. Germline V lookup: CDR1 DFQATT, CDR2 SNEGSKA (reference sequence). The CDR3 protein is CVLAGGHEQYF. In nucleotides, the CDR3 is TGCGTACTTGCGGGAGGTCACGAGCAGTACTTC.

This clonotype was counted many times. The genes are TRBV6-1 and TRBJ2-3; D gene uncertain. Deletions cut 4 bases from V and 2 bases from J, with 10 bases between. Per germline, CDR1 MNHNS and CDR2 SASEGT. The CDR3 spans 14 residues. CDR3 in amino acids: CASSAWRLTDTQYF. The DNA for the CDR3 is TGTGCCAGCAGTGCCTGGCGGCTCACAGATACGCAGTATTTT.

In this sample, this clonotype turned up many times. The rearrangement uses TRBV6-1 and TRBJ2-7, with TRBD2 matching 7 bases. CDR1 is MNHNS, CDR2 SASEGT, per germline. After removal of 5 bases from V and 0 bases from J, the junction contained 7 bases not matched to a gene. The CDR3 is 15 amino acids. CDR3 coding DNA: TGTGCCAGCAGTCGCGGGGGATCCGGCTCCTACGAGCAGTACTTC. The encoded protein is CASSRGGSGSYEQYF.

The table lists this clonotype with many counts. The chain is built from TRBV7-3 and TRBJ2-1, with TRBD2 identical over 8 bases. This CDR3 is built from 14 residues. Germline V lookup: CDR1 SGHTA, CDR2 FQGTGA. Unmatched junction bases numbered 5, after V lost 5 bases and J lost 5 bases. CDR3 DNA: TGTGCCAGCAGCGTAGCGGGATACAACAATGAGCAGTTCTTC. Translation: CASSVAGYNNEQFF.

This clonotype was seen at least ten times. The rearrangement uses TRBV7-9 and TRBJ2-7; perhaps TRBD2 as D (6 bases). Trimming took off 0 bases at V and 7 bases at J, with 10 bases between the two ends. Germline-derived CDR1 and CDR2 are SEHNR and FQNEAQ (reference sequence). The length of the CDR3 is 13 residues. Written as DNA, the CDR3 is TGTGCCAGCAGCTTAGCGCTCCGGGAGGAGCAGTACTTC. This sequence encodes CASSLALREEQYF. Variable domain in full (rest from reference TRBV7-9 and TRBJ2-7): DTGVSQNPRHKITKRGQNVTFRCDPISEHNRLYWYRQTLGQGPEFLTYFQNEAQLEKSRLLSDRFSAERPKGSFSTLEIQRTEQGDSAMYLCASSLALREEQYFGPGTRLTVT.

Many counts were recorded for this clonotype. The chain combines TRBV12-3 or TRBV12-4 with TRBJ2-1; TRBD1 might be the D (5 bases). V lost 5 bases to trimming and J lost 8 bases, with 16 bases between them. CDR3 length: 14 residues. The CDR3 nucleotides are TGTGCCAGCAGTCTAAGGGGCAGGGCTCATGAGCAGTTCTTC. Translation gives CASSLRGRAHEQFF.

At least ten counts were recorded for this clonotype. The genes are TRBV12-3 or TRBV12-4 and TRBJ1-5; 8 bases fit TRBD1. The CDR3 extends over 16 amino acids. V was pared by 7 bases and J by 3 bases, with 11 bases of the junction left unmatched. CDR3 nucleotide sequence: TGTGCCAGCACCCGGGGACAGGCGTACCTCAATCAGCCCCAGCATTTT. Its translation: CASTRGQAYLNQPQHF.

V gene TRBV12-3 or TRBV12-4 combines with J gene TRBJ2-3; 8 positions match TRBD2. This CDR3 is built from 17 residues. V shed 1 base, J shed 0 bases, and the junction held 6 bases outside the gene matches. The CDR3: CASSLGSAGDSTDTQYF. In DNA form, the CDR3 reads TGTGCCAGCAGTTTAGGATCAGCGGGGGATAGCACAGATACGCAGTATTTT.

The CDR3 loop is CASSRPGGPSSNQPQHF. The CDR3 nucleotides are TGTGCCAGCAGTCGTCCGGGGGGTCCCTCTAGCAATCAGCCCCAGCATTTT. The V gene is TRBV7-8, the J gene TRBJ1-5; D is perhaps TRBD1 (5 bases). V lost 6 bases to trimming and J lost 0 bases, with 18 bases between them. In germline, CDR1 is SGHVS, CDR2 FQNEAQ. The CDR3 totals 17 residues.

This clonotype was counted many times. V gene TRBV13 combines with J gene TRBJ2-2, with 8 bases that match TRBD1. Germline V lookup: CDR1 PRHDT, CDR2 FYEKMQ (reference sequence). V shed 4 bases and J 4 bases; nucleotides not matched to a gene: 5. The CDR3 has 15 amino acids. This CDR3 reads CASSSDRGSTGELFF. In DNA, the CDR3 is TGTGCCAGCAGCTCCGACAGGGGTTCCACCGGGGAGCTGTTTTTT.

This clonotype was seen repeatedly, ten times or more. J is TRBJ2-3 and V is TRBV7-3; D perhaps matches TRBD2 (6 bases). The V gene's germline CDR1 is SGHTA and CDR2 FQGTGA. The CDR3 runs 15 residues. Trimming took off 5 bases at V and 2 bases at J, with 14 bases between the two ends. The DNA of the CDR3 is TGTGCCAGCAGCGCCACTAGCCCATTCACAGATACGCAGTATTTT. Translating it yields CASSATSPFTDTQYF.

This clonotype has ten or more counts. The chain joins TRBV5-5 to TRBJ2-3; 9 positions agree with TRBD1. Per the germline V gene, CDR1 is SGHKS and CDR2 is YYEKEE (reference sequence). With V trimmed by 0 bases and J by 3 bases, 5 bases remained unmatched. The CDR3 extends over 16 amino acids. DNA of the CDR3: TGTGCCAGCAGCTTGGTTAGGACAGGGGTGACAGATACGCAGTATTTT. Its protein product is CASSLVRTGVTDTQYF.